In its sample, the clone carrying this TCR beta chain was seen a few times. Depth targeted 1 in 200,000 to 1 in 1 million T cells, averaging approximately 9.9x coverage per clonotype. This table comes from immunoSEQ multiplex PCR, and its TCRdb copy is limited to in-frame clones, with some not included. The table includes more than 200,000 clones, less than 75% detected once. This entry comes from a study of cytotoxic CD8 clonotypes in ibrutinib-treated CLL. The sample consisted of PBMCs, taken after 24 months of ibrutinib treatment. This TCR came from a human donor with chronic lymphocytic leukemia.

The CDR3 spells CANVGGGPYEQYF. Here the CDR3 DNA reads TGTGCCAACGTAGGGGGTGGGCCCTACGAGCAGTACTTC. The chain has TRBV27 and TRBJ2-7; possibly TRBD1 for D (6 bases). The ends were cut back, 10 bases at V and 2 bases at J, with 15 bases in the middle. The germline gives CDR1 MNHEY, CDR2 SMNVEV (reference sequence). This CDR3 has 13 amino acids.